The 29 T cell receptor beta chains below come from one sample, sequenced in a study of T cells in women clearing cervical HPV infection. Data came from immunoSEQ multiplex PCR; TCRdb stores just in-frame clones and leaves some out. This table holds 20,000 to 30,000 clones. Sequenced: blood buffy coat. These receptors originate from a woman between 18 and 70 years old with a cervical HPV16 infection that either progressed to CIN3+ or cleared (not recorded which).

As regards this clone: The CDR3 end is not reached by the read, which stops 3 residues before it; the germline J gene fills it in. The rearrangement links TRBV2 to TRBJ2-2; the D is unclear. V was clipped by 4 bases and J by 2 bases, with 5 bases between them. From germline, CDR1 is SNHLY and CDR2 FYNNEI. The CDR3 totals 13 residues. The CDR3 loop reads CASSGQNTGELFF. The CDR3 bases that were read are TGTGCCAGCAGTGGACAAAACACCGGGGAG.

About this clone: The CDR3 end is not reached by the read, which stops 3 residues before it; the germline J gene fills it in. The V call is TRBV19, the J call TRBJ2-6; a weak D match, TRBD1 (5 bases). Germline V gives CDR1 LNHDA, CDR2 SQIVND (reference sequence). Trimming took off 5 bases at V and 2 bases at J, with 10 bases between the two ends. CDR3 size: 15 residues. CDR3: CASSYAGTGANVLTF. Partial CDR3 DNA: TGTGCCAGTAGTTATGCAGGGACTGGGGCCAACGTC.

With regard to this clone: The sample contains more than one DNA sequence encoding this CDR3. CDR3 residues: CASSEGTVYGYTF. CDR3 DNA, as far as it was read: TGTGCCAGCAGTGAAGGGACAGTCTATGGC. J is TRBJ1-2 and V is TRBV2; D perhaps matches TRBD1 (6 bases). The read finishes 3 residues shy of the CDR3 end, and the germline J gene is used to complete it. The germline V and J ends were trimmed by 1 base and 4 bases, with 7 bases remaining between them. The CDR3 consists of 13 residues. Germline V gene sequence: CDR1 SNHLY, CDR2 FYNNEI.

With regard to this clone: The read falls 3 residues short of the CDR3 end, and the missing part is taken from the germline J gene. The rearrangement links TRBV10-3 to TRBJ1-2; TRBD1 agrees at 10 bases. Germline-derived CDR1 and CDR2 are ENHRY and SYGVKD. The CDR3 length is 14 residues. Unmatched junction bases numbered 12, after V lost 10 bases and J lost 7 bases. The sequenced part of the CDR3 DNA is TGTGCCAGCGCCGGGGACAGGGGACGGTTTGGC. The encoded protein is CASAGDRGRFG. From start to end, the CDR3 is CASAGDRGRFGYTF.

As concerns this clone: The read is 3 residues too short to cover the CDR3 end, so that end is filled in from the germline J gene. This chain connects TRBV12-3 or TRBV12-4 to TRBJ2-7, with a tentative D call TRBD2 (6 bases). The CDR3 contains 14 residues. V was clipped by 6 bases and J by 2 bases, with 14 bases between them. The CDR3 loop is CASRGSDYAYEQYF. The CDR3 bases that were read are TGTGCCAGCAGGGGGTCGGACTACGCCTACGAG.

As to this clone: The CDR3 end is not reached by the read, which stops 3 residues before it; the germline J gene fills it in. The chain recombines TRBV5-1 with TRBJ2-7, with TRBD2 matching 9 bases. Germline V gene data show CDR1 as SGHRS and CDR2 as YFSETQ. The V gene end was trimmed by 3 bases and the J gene end by 5 bases; junction bases not matched to a gene: 6. This CDR3 is 14 amino acids long. The covered CDR3 bases are TGCGCCAGCAGCTCCGCCTGGACTAGCGACGAG. This codes for CASSSAWTSDE. The full CDR3 is CASSSAWTSDEQYF.

On this clone: The read is 3 residues too short to cover the CDR3 end, so that end is filled in from the germline J gene. The chain links TRBV10-2 to TRBJ2-1; no clear D gene. Germline V gene lookup returns CDR1 WSHSY and CDR2 SAAADI. V lost 2 bases to trimming and J lost 5 bases, with 4 bases between them. The CDR3 extends over 12 amino acids. The sequenced part of the CDR3 DNA is TGCGCCAGCAGTGAGGTTAACAATGAG. As protein: CASSEVNNE. The whole CDR3 is CASSEVNNEQFF.

CDR3 amino acids: CASSGTSGIIYEQYF. The CDR3 DNA, read in part, is TGTGCCAGTTCCGGGACTAGCGGGATCATCTACGAG. The chain is built from TRBV2 and TRBJ2-7; TRBD2 matches at 13 bases. Coverage ceases 3 residues before the CDR3 finishes, and the germline J gene fills in the end. Germline lookup yields CDR1 SNHLY and CDR2 FYNNEI. With V trimmed by 9 bases and J by 3 bases, 8 bases remained unmatched. The CDR3 runs to 15 residues.

Concerning this clone itself: Read data end 3 residues before the CDR3 end; the end is taken from the germline J gene. V gene TRBV7-3 combines with J gene TRBJ2-1; the match to TRBD2 covers 11 bases. The germline CDR1 and CDR2 sequences are SGHTA and FQGTGA. The CDR3 consists of 18 residues. V lost 1 base and J lost 7; bases outside the gene matches: 12. The CDR3 DNA, read in part, is TGTGCCAGCAGCTTAATTCCCGTACTAGCGGGAGTTAGTAATGAG. Its translation is CASSLIPVLAGVSNE. The whole CDR3 sequence is CASSLIPVLAGVSNEQFF.

With regard to this clone: Read data end 3 residues before the CDR3 end; the end is taken from the germline J gene. This sequence joins TRBV2 and TRBJ1-6; weak D call: TRBD1 (5 bases). The CDR3 consists of 13 residues. V gave up 2 bases and J gave up 12 bases, with 11 bases separating them. Germline CDR1 reads SNHLY; CDR2 reads FYNNEI. This CDR3 reads CASSEIGEIPLHF. The CDR3 bases that were read are TGTGCCAGCAGTGAAATAGGGGAAATACCC. Complete variable domain (other parts from reference TRBV2 and TRBJ1-6): EPEVTQTPSHQVTQMGQEVILRCVPISNHLYFYWYRQILGQKVEFLVSFYNNEISEKSEIFDDQFSVERPDGSNFTLKIRSTKLEDSAMYFCASSEIGEIPLHFGNGTRLTVT.

Concerning this clone itself: A junction end diverges from the germline sequence, so it may reflect a read error. The sequenced fragment ends 3 residues before the CDR3 boundary, so the rest is inferred from the germline J gene. Other DNA sequences in the sample encode the same CDR3. The V and J genes are TRBV7-8 and TRBJ1-2; 9 bases line up with TRBD1. Germline V gene sequence: CDR1 SGHVS, CDR2 FQNEAQ. The CDR3 spans 17 residues. The CDR3 is CASSLAEPGQGDYGYTF. Partial CDR3 DNA: TGTGCCAGCAGCTTAGCGGAACCGGGACAGGGAGACTATGGA.

About this clone itself: The CDR3 end lies 3 residues beyond the end of the read and is filled in from the germline J gene. V usage is TRBV20-1 and J usage is TRBJ2-3; 7 nucleotides align to TRBD2. The CDR3 runs to 16 residues. The V gene's germline CDR1 is DFQATT and CDR2 SNEGSKA (reference sequence). V trimming: 3 bases; J trimming: 0 bases; junction bases outside the gene matches: 9. The CDR3 region is CSARIGTTSSTDTQYF. CDR3 bases read: TGCAGTGCTAGGATTGGGACTACCTCTAGCACAGATACG.

As regards this clone: The CDR3 end is not reached by the read, which stops 3 residues before it; the germline J gene fills it in. V and J are TRBV20-1 and TRBJ2-2, with D possibly matching TRBD1 (5 bases). This CDR3 has 16 amino acids. The germline CDR1 and CDR2 sequences are DFQATT and SNEGSKA (reference sequence). CDR3 region: CSASTGAISTNEKLFF. The DNA read from the CDR3 is TGCAGTGCTAGTACAGGAGCAATCTCAACTAATGAAAAG.

CDR3 bases read: TGTGCCTGGTCGGTTCAGGCGAATCAGCCC. Its translation: CAWSVQANQP. The entire CDR3 protein reads CAWSVQANQPQHF. The rearrangement joins TRBV30 to TRBJ1-5, with D unclear. The missing CDR3 end, 3 residues past where the read stops, is filled in from the germline J gene. The CDR3 sequence is 13 residues long. CDR1 and CDR2 (germline): GTSNPN, SVGIG (reference sequence). V dropped 5 bases and J dropped 4 bases, with 12 bases sitting between them.

A word on this clone: The read terminates 3 residues ahead of where the CDR3 ends, so the germline J gene completes it. The chain carries TRBV7-6 and TRBJ1-2, with D hard to call. The CDR3 totals 17 residues. Germline V gene sequence: CDR1 SGHVS, CDR2 FNYEAQ. The covered CDR3 bases are TGTGCCAGCAGCTTAGCCGGCGGGAGGAGTCCCTACAATGAC. It is translated as CASSLAGGRSPYND. The complete CDR3 sequence is CASSLAGGRSPYNDYTF. Variable domain in full (rest from reference TRBV7-6 and TRBJ1-2): GAGVSQSPRYKVTKRGQDVALRCDPISGHVSLYWYRQALGQGPEFLTYFNYEAQQDKSGLPNDRFSAERPEGSISTLTIQRTEQRDSAMYRCASSLAGGRSPYNDYTFGSGTRLTVV.

About this clone itself: The missing CDR3 end, 3 residues past where the read stops, is filled in from the germline J gene. The chain employs TRBV18 and TRBJ1-2, with D unclear. CDR1 and CDR2 (germline): KGHSH, LQKENI. The CDR3 length is 16 residues. CDR3 sequence reads: CASSGFSRVASYDYTF. The DNA read from the CDR3 is TGTGCCAGCTCAGGTTTTTCAAGAGTAGCCTCCTACGAC. The full variable domain, with the rest looked up from reference TRBV18 and TRBJ1-2, is NAGVMQNPRHLVRRRGQEARLRCSPMKGHSHVYWYRQLPEEGLKFMVYLQKENIIDESGMPKERFSAEFPKEGPSILRIQQVVRGDSAAYFCASSGFSRVASYDYTFGSGTRLTVV.

With regard to this clone: The observed sequence ends 3 residues before the CDR3 terminus, with the missing tail filled in from the germline J gene. This rearrangement joins TRBV20-1 to TRBJ2-5; TRBD2 might be the D (6 bases). CDR3 length: 15 amino acids. The V gene lost 1 base and the J gene lost 2 bases, with 14 bases spanning the gap. The germline V gene encodes CDR1 DFQATT and CDR2 SNEGSKA (reference sequence). The CDR3 loop is CSARVPLALQETQYF. CDR3 DNA, as far as it was read: TGCAGTGCTAGAGTTCCACTAGCATTACAAGAGACC.

CDR3 residues: CASSLTSRYSYEQYF. The part of the CDR3 DNA that was read is TGTGCCAGCAGCTTGACTAGCCGTTACTCCTACGAG. The rearrangement links TRBV5-5 to TRBJ2-7; possibly TRBD2 for D (6 bases). The read ends 3 residues shy of where the CDR3 ends; the end is completed using the germline J gene. The germline CDR1 and CDR2 sequences are SGHKS and YYEKEE (reference sequence). Trimming pared 1 base from V and 0 bases from J, leaving 11 bases between. The CDR3 covers 15 residues.

About this clone itself: The read terminates 3 residues before the CDR3 end, so the remaining end is supplied by the germline J gene. The genes are TRBV6-2 or TRBV6-3 and TRBJ1-1, with TRBD1 identical over 7 bases. The CDR3 is 13 amino acids. Germline V gene lookup returns CDR1 MNHEY and CDR2 SVGEGT. The CDR3 region is CASTPNRGLQAFF. The CDR3 DNA, read in part, is TGTGCCAGCACCCCAAACAGGGGCCTGCAA.

As concerns this clone: Sequencing ends 3 residues short of the CDR3 end; the germline J gene provides the rest. V is TRBV19 and J is TRBJ2-5, with TRBD1 matching 8 bases. The CDR3 covers 16 residues. The J segment lost 5 bases and the V segment lost 5 bases, leaving 13 bases of the junction unmatched. Germline V gene lookup returns CDR1 LNHDA and CDR2 SQIVND (reference sequence). The CDR3 bases that were read are TGTGCCAGTAGTGGGGACCGGACAGGGATGTTGGAGACC. Protein sequence: CASSGDRTGMLET. The complete CDR3 protein is CASSGDRTGMLETQYF. Drawing the rest from reference TRBV19 and TRBJ2-5, the complete variable domain is DGGITQSPKYLFRKEGQNVTLSCEQNLNHDAMYWYRQDPGQGLRLIYYSQIVNDFQKGDIAEGYSVSREKKESFPLTVTSAQKNPTAFYLCASSGDRTGMLETQYFGPGTRLLVL.

Note on this clone: From the germline J gene comes the end of the CDR3, since the read stops 3 residues before it. The J gene is TRBJ2-1, the V gene TRBV20-1; 8 bases fit TRBD1. Germline trimming cut 3 bases from V and 3 bases from J; bases unmatched to any gene: 19. CDR3 length: 19 amino acids. The germline V gene has CDR1 DFQATT and CDR2 SNEGSKA (reference sequence). The sequenced CDR3 bases are TGCAGTGCTAGGCAGGGGGCGGGTCTTGGGTCCCACTACTACAATGAG. It translates to CSARQGAGLGSHYYNE. The whole CDR3 protein reads CSARQGAGLGSHYYNEQFF.

Details on this clone: The read halts 3 residues ahead of the CDR3 end, with the missing end drawn from the germline J gene. The rearrangement links TRBV7-9 to TRBJ2-3; D ambiguous. CDR1 and CDR2 from the germline V gene are SEHNR and FQNEAQ (reference sequence). This CDR3 has 13 residues. The V gene lost 1 base and the J gene lost 2 bases, with 4 bases spanning the gap. The CDR3 DNA, read in part, is TGTGCCAGCAGCTTAGTCTACACAGATACG. It specifies CASSLVYTDT. The CDR3 reads in full as CASSLVYTDTQYF.

Remarks on this clone: The read ends 3 residues shy of where the CDR3 ends; the end is completed using the germline J gene. The chain links TRBV7-2 to TRBJ2-2; D unclear. CDR3 length equals 14 residues. V gave up 1 base and J gave up 6 bases, with 9 bases separating them. From germline, CDR1 is SGHTA and CDR2 FQGNSA. The CDR3 DNA, read in part, is TGTGCCAGCAGCTTAGTAGGGCCTCCCGGGGAG. It yields the protein CASSLVGPPGE. The complete CDR3 sequence is CASSLVGPPGELFF.

With respect to this clone: With the read ending 3 residues before the CDR3 end, the germline J gene is used to fill in that end. V and J are TRBV2 and TRBJ1-5; maybe TRBD1 (5 bases). Germline CDR1 and CDR2: SNHLY and FYNNEI. The germline V and J ends were trimmed by 5 bases and 6 bases, with 20 bases remaining between them. This CDR3 spans 16 amino acids. The CDR3 bases that were read are TGTGCCAGCAGTATTAGACAGCATAGGGTGGGTCAGCCC. Its protein is CASSIRQHRVGQP. The CDR3 in its entirety is CASSIRQHRVGQPQHF.

For this clone: The read terminates 3 residues ahead of where the CDR3 ends, so the germline J gene completes it. The V and J genes are TRBV10-3 and TRBJ2-3; a possible D gene is TRBD1 (5 bases). The germline CDR1 and CDR2 sequences are ENHRY and SYGVKD. The CDR3 covers 14 residues. Trimming took 6 bases from V and 0 from J, leaving 10 bases between them. This CDR3 is CAIRGQTSTDTQYF. CDR3 bases read: TGTGCCATCAGGGGGCAGACTAGCACAGATACG.

As for this clone: The read ends 3 residues shy of where the CDR3 ends; the end is completed using the germline J gene. The rearrangement links TRBV10-2 to TRBJ2-7; 7 bases agree with TRBD1. The CDR3 length is 13 residues. V lost 6 bases and J lost 2; bases outside the gene matches: 4. Per germline, CDR1 WSHSY and CDR2 SAAADI. CDR3 amino acids: CASSPGQTYEQYF. The CDR3 DNA, read in part, is TGCGCCAGCAGCCCGGGACAGACCTACGAG.

The CDR3 sequence: CASGLGDSYGYTF. The CDR3 DNA, read in part, is TGTGCTAGTGGTTTGGGGGACTCTTATGGC. The V gene is TRBV12-5, the J gene TRBJ1-2, with D possibly being TRBD1 (5 bases). Read coverage stops 3 residues before the CDR3 terminus; the germline J gene supplies the remainder. The germline V gene has CDR1 LGHNT and CDR2 FRNRAP. V was pared by 1 base and J by 5 bases, with 8 bases between. This CDR3 is 13 amino acids long.

Of note for this clone: The read stops 3 residues short of the end of the CDR3; the missing end is completed from the germline J gene. This chain connects TRBV30 to TRBJ1-5; tentative D call: TRBD1 (5 bases). Germline-derived CDR1 and CDR2 are GTSNPN and SVGIG (reference sequence). With 2 bases removed from V and 7 bases from J, the gap between germline ends came to 18 bases. This CDR3 has 15 residues. The sequenced part of the CDR3 DNA is TGTGCCTGGAGTTTAGAGGGGAGGGTTGGGCAGCCC. Translated: CAWSLEGRVGQP. In full, the CDR3 reads CAWSLEGRVGQPQHF.

For this clone: The read falls 3 residues short of the CDR3 end, and the missing part is taken from the germline J gene. The chain links TRBV5-1 to TRBJ2-2, with D possibly being TRBD1 or TRBD2 (5 bases each). The CDR3 is 17 amino acids. V lost 4 bases to trimming and J lost 4 bases, with 20 bases between them. Germline CDR1 reads SGHRS; CDR2 reads YFSETQ. The CDR3 sequence is CASSPGHAGRGTGELFF. CDR3 DNA (partial): TGCGCCAGCAGCCCTGGCCATGCAGGGAGAGGCACCGGGGAG. Together with reference TRBV5-1 and TRBJ2-2, the CDR3 gives the full variable domain: KAGVTQTPRYLIKTRGQQVTLSCSPISGHRSVSWYQQTPGQGLQFLFEYFSETQRNKGNFPGRFSGRQFSNSRSEMNVSTLELGDSALYLCASSPGHAGRGTGELFFGEGSRLTVL.